The subject of this entry is one T cell receptor (beta chain). This CDR3 comprises 16 residues. Losses at the gene ends were 2 bases for V and 8 bases for J; bases not matched to a gene: 9. Germline CDR1 reads MNHNS; CDR2 reads SASEGT. The data derive from a study of blood T cell repertoires in COVID-19. Study overall: Sites across the United States, Italy and Spain contributed samples from acute and convalescent COVID-19. Sources were T cells, B-cell-depleted T cells, or PBMCs; the material itself was cDNA or gDNA.

Per the study methods: Amplification with reference gene primers provided the estimates of nucleated cell counts. Using immunoSEQ multiplex PCR, the repertoire was profiled, and TCRdb retains in-frame clones only, with some absent. The V and J calls and clone size were taken over from that table, and D and trimming were inferred from the DNA. The repertoire has about 250,000 clones, roughly 87% of them found once; the top ten carry under 4%. This receptor was obtained from a man between 18 and 29 years old with active or convalescent COVID-19. The sample comprised peripheral blood. The chain couples TRBV6-1 to TRBJ2-1, with TRBD2 matching over 10 bases. The CDR3 region has the DNA TGTGCCAGCAGTGAAACCCCGGGACTAGCGTTCGATGAGCAGTTCTTC. Protein sequence: CASSETPGLAFDEQFF.